Listed here are 21 T cell receptor beta chains from one sample, sequenced in a study of beta chain features in type 1 diabetes. cDNA synthesis used the whole RNA isolate, giving expressed TCRB sequences. Clones were sequenced by immunoSEQ multiplex PCR, and TCRdb holds only the in-frame ones, with some missing. The sample records over 500,000 clones, about a sixth being singletons. Sample: naive CD4+ T cells from blood. All receptors come from a man younger than 35 in good health.

The rearrangement joins TRBV15 to TRBJ2-1; possible D gene TRBD1, 6 bases. Germline V gives CDR1 LNHNV, CDR2 YYDKDF (reference sequence). The CDR3 spans 15 residues. The ends were cut back, 3 bases at V and 5 bases at J, with 14 bases in the middle. This CDR3 is CATSRPGTINNEQFF. Written as DNA, the CDR3 is TGTGCCACCAGCAGGCCCGGGACAATAAACAATGAGCAGTTCTTC.

The rearrangement uses TRBV7-3 and TRBJ1-1; D uncertain. V lost 5 bases to trimming and J lost 1 base, with 8 bases between them. The CDR3 runs to 13 residues. The V gene's germline CDR1 is SGHTA and CDR2 FQGTGA. The CDR3 nucleotides are TGTGCCAGCAGCCCCCGCCCGAACACTGAAGCTTTCTTT. Translation gives CASSPRPNTEAFF. Supplemented by reference TRBV7-3 and TRBJ1-1, the full variable domain reads GAGVSQTPSNKVTEKGKYVELRCDPISGHTALYWYRQSLGQGPEFLIYFQGTGAADDSGLPNDRFFAVRPEGSVSTLKIQRTERGDSAVYLCASSPRPNTEAFFGQGTRLTVV.

This clone showed up just a few times. This chain joins TRBV9 and TRBJ2-7; TRBD1 aligns across 8 bases. Germline-derived CDR1 and CDR2 are SGDLS and YYNGEE. V shed 5 bases, J shed 7 bases, and the junction held 11 bases outside the gene matches. The CDR3 spans 14 residues. The CDR3 region is CASRATGVYGEQYF. The CDR3 bases are TGTGCCAGCAGGGCGACAGGGGTCTACGGAGAGCAGTACTTC.

V usage is TRBV4-1 and J usage is TRBJ2-1; D is unresolved. The CDR3 has 12 amino acids. The ends were cut back, 0 bases at V and 12 bases at J, with 9 bases in the middle. Per the germline V gene, CDR1 is MGHRA and CDR2 is YSYEKL. CDR3 amino acids: CASSQEYAGQFF. DNA of the CDR3: TGCGCCAGCAGCCAAGAATATGCAGGGCAGTTCTTC.

This clone was found a few times. V and J are TRBV6-5 and TRBJ2-5, with 8 bases matching TRBD2. The germline V gene encodes CDR1 MNHEY and CDR2 SVGAGI. The CDR3 has 13 residues. J lost 0 bases, V lost 8 bases, and 2 bases had no gene match. The CDR3 nucleotides are TGTGCCAGCCAGCGGGGGAACCAAGAGACCCAGTACTTC. It codes for CASQRGNQETQYF.

The chain uses TRBV27 and TRBJ2-3; 9 positions match TRBD2. Trimming removed 0 bases from V and 4 bases from J; junction bases left unmatched: 5. Per the germline V gene, CDR1 is MNHEY and CDR2 is SMNVEV (reference sequence). The CDR3 extends over 16 amino acids. The CDR3 is CASSLSGGGGPDTQYF. CDR3 DNA: TGTGCCAGCAGTTTATCAGGCGGGGGGGGCCCAGATACGCAGTATTTT.

This clone was detected a few times. The CDR3 coding sequence is TGTGCCAGTGTGGGACAGGGGCGAACTGAAGCTTTCTTT. It specifies CASVGQGRTEAFF. This chain joins TRBV28 and TRBJ1-1; 10 bases are a match to TRBD1. Germline V gene sequence: CDR1 MDHEN, CDR2 SYDVKM. This CDR3 comprises 13 residues. The V segment lost 9 bases and the J segment 5 bases; nucleotides outside the gene matches: 6.

In its sample, this clone was seen a few times. The rearrangement uses TRBV7-8 and TRBJ2-2; the D gene is possibly TRBD2 (5 bases). The CDR3 sequence is 16 residues long. Trimming removed 2 bases from V and 2 bases from J, with 12 bases in between. CDR1 is SGHVS and CDR2 is FQNEAQ in the germline V gene. The CDR3 spells CASSLFFRGNTGELFF. The CDR3 DNA reads TGTGCCAGCAGCTTATTTTTTCGGGGAAACACCGGGGAGCTGTTTTTT.

This clone was counted once. The chain has TRBV2 and TRBJ2-7, with 8 nucleotides matching TRBD1. J lost 4 bases, V lost 5 bases, and 7 bases had no gene match. CDR1 is SNHLY, CDR2 FYNNEI, per germline. The CDR3 sequence is 14 residues long. The CDR3 DNA sequence: TGTGCCAGCAGTCAAGACAGGGGTACTTACGAGCAGTACTTC. Its translation: CASSQDRGTYEQYF.

The CDR3 DNA follows: TGTGCCAGCAGCTTATTTCTCTTTTGGGGACAGGGAATCACAGATACGCAGTATTTT. Protein sequence: CASSLFLFWGQGITDTQYF. The rearrangement joins TRBV7-2 to TRBJ2-3; 9 nucleotides agree with TRBD1. Germline V gene sequence: CDR1 SGHTA, CDR2 FQGNSA. The CDR3 sequence is 19 residues long. The V and J ends lost 2 bases and 2 bases, in that order; junction bases with no gene match: 14.

This clone was seen a handful of times. The chain is built from TRBV7-9 and TRBJ2-5; 7 bases agree with TRBD1. The CDR3 has 14 residues. J lost 5 bases, V lost 4 bases, and 7 bases had no gene match. Germline V CDR1 and CDR2: SEHNR, FQNEAQ (reference sequence). CDR3 nucleotide sequence: TGTGCCAGCAGCTCTTCGGGACAGCGGGAGACCCAGTACTTC. Protein sequence: CASSSSGQRETQYF.

J is TRBJ2-1 and V is TRBV5-6, with 9 bases aligning to TRBD2. This CDR3 has 16 amino acids. The germline CDR1 and CDR2 sequences are SGHDT and YYEEEE. Trimming cost V 5 bases and J 5 bases; bases outside gene matches: 11. The CDR3 here is CASRPSPAGGNNEQFF. In nucleotides, the CDR3 is TGTGCCAGCAGGCCGAGCCCAGCGGGGGGAAACAATGAGCAGTTCTTC.

This clone came up a few times. The chain recombines TRBV7-3 with TRBJ2-5, with unresolved D. This CDR3 comprises 14 residues. The germline V gene encodes CDR1 SGHTA and CDR2 FQGTGA. V lost 5 bases, J lost 5 bases, and 15 bases lay in between. CDR3 DNA: TGTGCCAGCAGCCAATCGCATAACTCGGAGACCCAGTACTTC. This encodes CASSQSHNSETQYF. Using reference TRBV7-3 and TRBJ2-5 for the parts outside the CDR3, the full variable domain is GAGVSQTPSNKVTEKGKYVELRCDPISGHTALYWYRQSLGQGPEFLIYFQGTGAADDSGLPNDRFFAVRPEGSVSTLKIQRTERGDSAVYLCASSQSHNSETQYFGPGTRLLVL.

The CDR3 protein is CASSPRTVSGANVLTF. The DNA for the CDR3 is TGTGCCAGCAGCCCGAGGACAGTCTCTGGGGCCAACGTCCTGACTTTC. The rearrangement joins TRBV7-2 to TRBJ2-6; possibly TRBD1 for D (6 bases). V was cut by 5 bases and J by 0 bases, with 11 bases left in between. The V gene's germline CDR1 is SGHTA and CDR2 FQGNSA. CDR3 length equals 16 residues.

The gene calls are TRBV9 and TRBJ2-1, with a possible D match to TRBD1 (6 bases). V was cut by 1 base and J by 0 bases, with 14 bases left in between. Germline V lookup: CDR1 SGDLS, CDR2 YYNGEE. CDR3 length equals 17 residues. The CDR3 DNA sequence: TGTGCCAGCAGCGTATCGGCAGGGGTGGACTCCTACAATGAGCAGTTCTTC. It encodes CASSVSAGVDSYNEQFF.

This clone was detected only a few times. The DNA for the CDR3 is TGTGCCAGCAGTTATGAGGGACGTCCCACCTACGAGCAGTACTTC. Amino acid sequence: CASSYEGRPTYEQYF. J is TRBJ2-7 and V is TRBV6-5; the D gene could be TRBD1 or TRBD2 (5 bases each). From germline, CDR1 is MNHEY and CDR2 SVGAGI. The V and J ends lost 3 bases and 2 bases respectively, with 14 bases between them. CDR3 size: 15 residues.

The chain links TRBV5-1 to TRBJ1-6; D might be TRBD1 (6 bases). The germline gives CDR1 SGHRS, CDR2 YFSETQ. V gave up 4 bases and J gave up 5 bases, with 10 bases separating them. This CDR3 region has 14 residues. The CDR3 protein is CASSIRGDNSPLHF. CDR3 sequence (DNA): TGCGCCAGCAGCATAAGGGGGGATAATTCACCCCTCCACTTT. Full variable domain (outside the CDR3, taken from reference TRBV5-1 and TRBJ1-6): KAGVTQTPRYLIKTRGQQVTLSCSPISGHRSVSWYQQTPGQGLQFLFEYFSETQRNKGNFPGRFSGRQFSNSRSEMNVSTLELGDSALYLCASSIRGDNSPLHFGNGTRLTVT.

This clone has more than one count but fewer than ten. The DNA for the CDR3 is TGTGCCATCAGTTTTACATCCAGCGGGAAGAACACCGGGGAGCTGTTTTTT. Amino acids: CAISFTSSGKNTGELFF. The V call is TRBV10-3, the J call TRBJ2-2, with 7 bases matching TRBD2. Germline assignment: CDR1 ENHRY and CDR2 SYGVKD. The J segment lost 1 base and the V segment lost 5 bases, leaving 10 bases of the junction unmatched. The CDR3 spans 17 residues.

This chain joins TRBV7-2 and TRBJ1-5, with 8 bases fitting TRBD1. The CDR3 is 15 amino acids. V lost 1 base and J lost 6; bases outside the gene matches: 5. CDR1 and CDR2 from the germline V gene are SGHTA and FQGNSA. As DNA, the CDR3 is TGTGCCAGCAGCTTAGACAGGGGGGATGGTCAGCCCCAGCATTTT. This gives the protein CASSLDRGDGQPQHF.

The chain combines TRBV4-2 with TRBJ2-7; 10 bases align to TRBD2. The trim removed 4 bases at V and 4 bases at J, leaving 16 bases unmatched. The CDR3 has 18 residues. Germline V gene data show CDR1 as LGHNA and CDR2 as YNFKEQ. The CDR3 is CASSLMAGTGLAVYEQYF. The DNA for the CDR3 is TGTGCCAGCAGCCTGATGGCAGGGACTGGACTAGCGGTGTACGAGCAGTACTTC.

In this sample, this clone turned up a few times. This chain links TRBV19 with TRBJ2-2; 13 positions match TRBD2. Germline CDR1 reads LNHDA; CDR2 reads SQIVND (reference sequence). Trimming at V came to 4 bases and at J to 5 bases, leaving 1 base not matched to a gene. The CDR3 consists of 15 residues. CDR3 amino acids: CASSTGLAGTGELFF. CDR3 in DNA: TGTGCCAGTAGTACGGGACTAGCGGGGACCGGGGAGCTGTTTTTT.